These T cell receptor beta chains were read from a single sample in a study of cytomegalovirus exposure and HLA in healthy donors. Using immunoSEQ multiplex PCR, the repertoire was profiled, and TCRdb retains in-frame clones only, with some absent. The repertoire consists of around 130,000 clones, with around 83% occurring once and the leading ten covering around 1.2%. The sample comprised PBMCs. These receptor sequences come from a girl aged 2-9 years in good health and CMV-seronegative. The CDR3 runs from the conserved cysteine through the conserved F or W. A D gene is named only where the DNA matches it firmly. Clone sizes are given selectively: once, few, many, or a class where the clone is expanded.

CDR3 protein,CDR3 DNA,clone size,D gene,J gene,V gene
CASTNGQPYSNQPQHF,TGTGCCAGTACCAATGGACAGCCCTATAGCAATCAGCCCCAGCATTTT,NA,NA,TRBJ1-5,TRBV19
CASSLGGNRQPQHF,TGTGCCAGCAGCTTAGGAGGGAATCGTCAGCCCCAGCATTTT,NA,NA,TRBJ1-5,TRBV7-8
CASSRTSGTHSYEQYF,TGTGCCAGTAGTAGAACTAGCGGGACTCATTCCTACGAGCAGTACTTC,NA,TRBD2,TRBJ2-7,TRBV19
CASSLYPAGQETQYF,TGCGCCAGCAGCTTATATCCAGCGGGACAAGAGACCCAGTACTTC,NA,TRBD2,TRBJ2-5,TRBV5-1
CASSLGQDRYEQYF,TGCGCCAGCAGCTTGGGACAGGATAGGTACGAGCAGTACTTC,NA,NA,TRBJ2-7,TRBV5-1
CASSGTSGGDYEQYF,TGTGCCAGCAGCGGGACTAGCGGGGGGGACTACGAGCAGTACTTC,NA,TRBD2,TRBJ2-7,TRBV6-5
CASTAASGRSTGELFF,TGTGCCAGCACGGCAGCGAGCGGGAGATCTACCGGGGAGCTGTTTTTT,few,TRBD2,TRBJ2-2,TRBV2
CASSLWGSGGAGEQYF,TGTGCCAGCAGCTTATGGGGTAGCGGGGGGGCGGGGGAGCAGTACTTC,NA,TRBD2,TRBJ2-7,TRBV7-2
CASSPQKGGEQYF,TGTGCCAGCTCACCCCAAAAAGGGGGCGAGCAGTACTTC,NA,NA,TRBJ2-7,TRBV18
CASSSDRGYYEQYF,TGTGCCAGCAGCTCGGACAGGGGGTACTACGAGCAGTACTTC,few,TRBD1,TRBJ2-7,TRBV4-2
CAWSQGAEAFF,TGTGCCTGGAGTCAGGGGGCTGAAGCTTTCTTT,NA,TRBD1,TRBJ1-1,TRBV30
CASSVATSGPYEQYF,TGTGCCAGCAGCGTAGCTACTAGCGGGCCCTACGAGCAGTACTTC,NA,TRBD2,TRBJ2-7,TRBV9
CASSLSGQGGNQPQHF,TGTGCCAGCAGTTTATCGGGACAGGGTGGCAATCAGCCCCAGCATTTT,NA,TRBD1,TRBJ1-5,TRBV27
CASSPVSNQPQHF,TGTGCCAGCAGTCCCGTTAGCAATCAGCCCCAGCATTTT,NA,NA,TRBJ1-5,TRBV6-5
CASSSTGRGAYGYTF,TGTGCCAGCAGTTCTACAGGGAGAGGGGCCTATGGCTACACCTTC,NA,NA,TRBJ1-2,TRBV27
CASSLISGNTIYF,TGTGCCAGCAGCCTAATCTCTGGAAACACCATATATTTT,NA,NA,TRBJ1-3,TRBV7-9